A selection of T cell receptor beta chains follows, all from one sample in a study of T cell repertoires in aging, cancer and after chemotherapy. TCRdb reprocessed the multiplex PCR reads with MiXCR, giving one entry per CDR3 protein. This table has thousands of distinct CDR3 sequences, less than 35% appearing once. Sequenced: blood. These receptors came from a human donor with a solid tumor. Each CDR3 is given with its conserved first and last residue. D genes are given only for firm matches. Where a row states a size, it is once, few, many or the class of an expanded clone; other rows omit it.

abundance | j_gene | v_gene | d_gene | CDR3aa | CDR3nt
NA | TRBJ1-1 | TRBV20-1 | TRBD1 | CSAGRTGGYTEAFF | TGCAGTGCTGGTCGAACAGGGGGGTACACTGAAGCTTTCTTT
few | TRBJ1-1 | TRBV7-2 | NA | CASSLAAGSTQAFF | TGTGCCAGCAGCTTAGCTGCGGGGTCCACGCAAGCTTTCTTT
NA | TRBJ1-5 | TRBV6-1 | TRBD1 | CGSSPQDRGRQPQHF | TGTGGCAGCTCACCACAGGACAGGGGTCGTCAGCCCCAGCATTTT
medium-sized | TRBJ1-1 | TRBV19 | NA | CASSIDRATEAFF | TGTGCCAGTAGTATAGACAGGGCCACTGAAGCTTTCTTT
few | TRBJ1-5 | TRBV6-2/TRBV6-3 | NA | CASTTGYNQPQHF | TGTGCCAGCACTACGGGGTACAATCAGCCCCAGCATTTT
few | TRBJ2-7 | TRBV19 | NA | CASSIRGETYEQYF | TGTGCCAGTAGTATCAGGGGGGAGACCTACGAGCAGTACTTC
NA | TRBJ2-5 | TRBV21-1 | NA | CASTRSGSRTQETQYF | TGTGCCAGCACCAGGAGTGGCTCACGGACACAAGAGACCCAGTACTTC
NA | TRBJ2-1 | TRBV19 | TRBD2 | CASRASGEFNEQFF | TGTGCCAGTAGAGCTAGCGGGGAATTCAATGAGCAGTTCTTC
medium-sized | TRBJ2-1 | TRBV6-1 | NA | CASSDLWGKTSYNEQFF | TGTGCCAGCAGTGACTTGTGGGGGAAAACGAGCTACAATGAGCAGTTCTTC
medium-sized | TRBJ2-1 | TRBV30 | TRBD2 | CAWSVLAGYNEQFF | TGTGCCTGGAGTGTCCTAGCGGGGTACAATGAGCAGTTCTTC
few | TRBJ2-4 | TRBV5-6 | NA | CASSLGQVAKNIQYF | TGTGCCAGCAGCTTGGGACAGGTAGCCAAAAACATTCAGTACTTC
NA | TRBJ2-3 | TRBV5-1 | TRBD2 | CASSTGTSGGRSTDTQYF | TGCGCCAGCAGCACTGGGACTAGCGGGGGGCGAAGCACAGATACGCAGTATTTT
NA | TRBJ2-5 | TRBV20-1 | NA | CSARWDKEETQYF | TGCAGTGCTAGATGGGACAAAGAAGAGACCCAGTACTTC
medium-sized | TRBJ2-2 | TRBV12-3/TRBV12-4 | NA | CASSPDTGELFF | TGTGCCAGCAGCCCAGACACCGGGGAGCTGTTTTTT
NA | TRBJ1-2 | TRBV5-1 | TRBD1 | CASSPGTGGYGYTF | TGCGCCAGCAGCCCTGGGACAGGGGGCTATGGCTACACCTTC
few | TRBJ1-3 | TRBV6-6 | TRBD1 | CASSRRQGAWGNTIYF | TGTGCCAGCAGCAGAAGACAGGGGGCTTGGGGAAACACCATATATTTT
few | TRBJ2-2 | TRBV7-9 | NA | CASRTQTTPGELFF | TGTGCCAGCAGAACTCAGACTACACCCGGGGAGCTGTTTTTT
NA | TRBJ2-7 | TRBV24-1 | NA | CATSPDSPTSYEQYF | TGTGCCACCAGTCCGGACAGCCCTACTTCCTACGAGCAGTACTTC
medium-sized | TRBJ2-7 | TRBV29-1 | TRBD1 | CSAETGTYEQYF | TGCAGCGCCGAGACAGGGACCTACGAGCAGTACTTC
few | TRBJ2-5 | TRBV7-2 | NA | CASSLGGSPETQYF | TGTGCCAGCAGCTTAGGTGGGAGTCCGGAGACCCAGTACTTC
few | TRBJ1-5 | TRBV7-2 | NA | CASSLGPPGTSHQPQHF | TGTGCCAGCAGCTTAGGTCCCCCTGGGACATCCCATCAGCCCCAGCATTTT
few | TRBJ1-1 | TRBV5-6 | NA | CASSLEAVTEAFF | TGTGCCAGCAGCTTAGAAGCGGTCACTGAAGCTTTCTTT
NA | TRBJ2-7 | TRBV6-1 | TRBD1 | CASSATTGAAEQYF | TGTGCCAGCAGTGCTACGACAGGGGCGGCCGAGCAGTACTTC
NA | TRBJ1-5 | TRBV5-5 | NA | CASSLNVRSNQPQHF | TGTGCCAGCAGCTTGAACGTTCGGAGCAATCAGCCCCAGCATTTT
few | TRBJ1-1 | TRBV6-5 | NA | CASSWNTEAFF | TGTGCCAGCAGTTGGAACACTGAAGCTTTCTTT
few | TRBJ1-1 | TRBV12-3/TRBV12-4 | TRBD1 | CASSSDRTEAFF | TGTGCCAGCAGTTCGGACAGGACTGAAGCTTTCTTT
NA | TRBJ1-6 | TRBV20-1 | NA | CSARDHGGAYNSPLHF | TGCAGTGCTAGAGATCACGGAGGGGCCTATAATTCACCCCTCCACTTT
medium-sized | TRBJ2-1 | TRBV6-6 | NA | CASSPVGLLYNEQFF | TGTGCCAGCAGCCCGGTGGGACTGTTATACAATGAGCAGTTCTTC
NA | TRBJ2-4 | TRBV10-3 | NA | CAISDKGEVADIQYF | TGTGCCATCAGTGACAAGGGGGAGGTGGCGGACATTCAGTACTTC
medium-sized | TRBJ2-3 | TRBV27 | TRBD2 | CASSPGGGPSTDTQYF | TGTGCCAGCAGTCCCGGGGGGGGACCTAGCACAGATACGCAGTATTTT
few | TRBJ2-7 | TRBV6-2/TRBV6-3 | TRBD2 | CASTRGGLENEQYF | TGTGCCAGCACCCGAGGCGGACTAGAGAACGAGCAGTACTTC
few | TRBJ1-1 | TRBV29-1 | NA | CSVGRILTTEAFF | TGCAGCGTTGGTCGTATCCTTACCACTGAAGCTTTCTTT
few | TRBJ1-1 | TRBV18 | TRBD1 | CASSPSSQGEGGAFF | TGTGCCAGCTCACCGTCGTCCCAGGGGGAAGGAGGTGCTTTCTTT
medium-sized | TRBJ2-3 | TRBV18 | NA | CASSPLPQGSSDTQYF | TGTGCCAGCTCACCACTTCCCCAGGGGAGCTCAGATACGCAGTATTTT
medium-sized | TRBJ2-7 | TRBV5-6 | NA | CASSLEVYEQYF | TGTGCCAGCAGCTTGGAGGTGTACGAGCAGTACTTC
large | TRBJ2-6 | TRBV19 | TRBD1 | CASREDRAGANVLTF | TGTGCCAGTAGGGAAGACAGGGCTGGGGCCAACGTCCTGACTTTC
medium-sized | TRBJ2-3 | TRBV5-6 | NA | CASSPWADTQYF | TGTGCCAGCAGCCCTTGGGCAGATACGCAGTATTTT
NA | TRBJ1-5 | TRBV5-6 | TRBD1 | CASSETGAGQPQHF | TGTGCCAGCAGCGAGACAGGGGCGGGTCAGCCCCAGCATTTT
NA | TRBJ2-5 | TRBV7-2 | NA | CASSRTGAGARETQYF | TGTGCCAGCAGTCGTACTGGCGCGGGGGCCAGGGAGACCCAGTACTTC
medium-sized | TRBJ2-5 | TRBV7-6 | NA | CASSLGNGVLRQETQYF | TGTGCCAGCAGCTTAGGTAATGGGGTACTCCGCCAAGAGACCCAGTACTTC
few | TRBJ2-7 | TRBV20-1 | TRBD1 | CSGPDRGDEQYF | TGCAGTGGGCCGGACAGGGGTGACGAGCAGTACTTC
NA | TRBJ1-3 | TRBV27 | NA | CASRRTAGNTIYF | TGTGCCAGCAGACGGACAGCCGGAAACACCATATATTTT
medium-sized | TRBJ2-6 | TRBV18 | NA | CASSPRNSGANVLTF | TGTGCCAGCTCACCTAGGAACTCTGGGGCCAACGTCCTGACTTTC
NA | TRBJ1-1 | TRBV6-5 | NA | CASSYSWGMNTEAFF | TGTGCCAGCAGTTACTCGTGGGGAATGAACACTGAAGCTTTCTTT
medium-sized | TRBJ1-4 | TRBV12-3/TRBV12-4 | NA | CASRERRGSEKLFF | TGTGCCAGCAGGGAGAGGAGGGGGAGTGAAAAACTGTTTTTT
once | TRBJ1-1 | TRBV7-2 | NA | CASSKGSSNLRGTEAFF | TGTGCCAGCAGCAAAGGGTCCTCTAACCTCCGGGGGACTGAAGCTTTCTTT
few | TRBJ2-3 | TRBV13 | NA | CASSLGGPDTDTQYF | TGCGCCAGCAGCTTGGGGGGACCAGACACCGATACGCAGTATTTT
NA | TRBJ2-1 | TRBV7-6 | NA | CASRPQRTLRIYNEQFF | TGCGCCAGCAGACCCCAGCGCACCCTCCGTATCTACAATGAGCAGTTCTTC
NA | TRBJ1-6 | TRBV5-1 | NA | CASSRALQGESYNSPLHF | TGCGCCAGCAGCAGAGCTCTACAGGGTGAGTCCTATAATTCACCCCTCCACTTT
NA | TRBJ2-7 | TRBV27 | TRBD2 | CASSLSAGGPGQYF | TGTGCCAGCAGTTTATCGGCGGGGGGGCCGGGGCAGTACTTC
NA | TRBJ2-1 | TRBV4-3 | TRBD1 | CASSQLPGQGSGNEQFF | TGCGCCAGCAGCCAGCTACCGGGACAGGGGAGCGGGAATGAGCAGTTCTTC
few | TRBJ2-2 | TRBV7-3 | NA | CASSLRGPNTGELFF | TGTGCCAGCAGCTTAAGGGGACCGAACACCGGGGAGCTGTTTTTT
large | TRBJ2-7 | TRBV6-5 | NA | CASSYLDANYEQYF | TGTGCCAGCAGTTACCTGGACGCGAACTACGAGCAGTACTTC